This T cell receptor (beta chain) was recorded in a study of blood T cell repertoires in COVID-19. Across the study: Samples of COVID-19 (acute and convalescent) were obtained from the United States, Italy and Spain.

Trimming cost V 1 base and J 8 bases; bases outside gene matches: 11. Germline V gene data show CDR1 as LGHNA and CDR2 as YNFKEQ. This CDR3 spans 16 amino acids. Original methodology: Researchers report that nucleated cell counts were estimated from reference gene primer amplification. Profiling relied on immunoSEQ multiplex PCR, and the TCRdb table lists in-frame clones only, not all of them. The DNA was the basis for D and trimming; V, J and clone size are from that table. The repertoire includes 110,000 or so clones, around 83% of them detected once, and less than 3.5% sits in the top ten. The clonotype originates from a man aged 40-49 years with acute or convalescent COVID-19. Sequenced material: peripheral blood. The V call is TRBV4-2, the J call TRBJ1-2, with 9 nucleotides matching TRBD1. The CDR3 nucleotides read TGTGCCAGCAGCCAAGGAGTCGGACAGGGGAACCGCGGCTACACCTTC. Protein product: CASSQGVGQGNRGYTF.